The clone carrying this T cell receptor (beta chain) was found once. Its target is unknown. A junction boundary mismatches the germline segment, possibly from a read error. Next came a second PCR, run for about 7 to 11 cycles, which used a sample-barcoded 5' primer along with a J-beta primer mix. TCRdb recomputed calls from the 5' RACE reads with MiXCR, one row per CDR3 protein. Of about a million distinct CDR3 sequences in the sample, roughly two fifths were seen once. This entry comes from a study of blood T cells in healthy people across ages. Study results and caveats: For the donors, CMV status was unknown and possibly confounded expanded clonotype changes.

The TCR sequence derives from a man between 18 and 35 years old in good health. The sample comprised blood.

This chain's CDR3 is CASSDGGVGTGELFF. Written as DNA, the CDR3 is TGTGCCAGCAGCGATGGGGGTGTCGGCACCGGGGAGTTGTTTTTT. The chain has TRBV7-9 and TRBJ2-2; D may be TRBD1 or TRBD2 (5 bases each). There are 15 residues in the CDR3. CDR1 SEHNR and CDR2 FQNEAQ come from the germline V gene (reference sequence).